This T cell receptor beta chain was recovered during a study of cytomegalovirus exposure and HLA in healthy donors. Across the study: There were around 390 genotyped donors. Of these, 81% fell in the genetic ancestry cluster associated with self-reported Caucasian donors.

Germline CDR1 reads SGHNT; CDR2 reads YENEEA. The CDR3 contains 16 residues. Trimming cost V 3 bases and J 1 base; bases outside gene matches: 1. The PCR had 60 Vbeta and 13 Jbeta primers. Data came from immunoSEQ multiplex PCR; TCRdb stores just in-frame clones and leaves some out. Of about 200,000 clones listed, roughly 74% are singletons. Notes on this clone: The target antigen is unknown.

General observations from the study: Later analysis indicated greater clonal expansion among HLA-associated TCR beta chains than among equally common other chains.

V usage is TRBV11-3 and J usage is TRBJ2-1; 12 bases fit TRBD2. Sequencing was done on a sample of PBMCs. This TCR derives from a woman aged 25 to 39 in good health and CMV-seronegative. CDR3 nucleotides: TGTGCCAGCAGCTTCGGACTAGCGGGGTCCTACAATGAGCAGTTCTTC. Amino acid sequence: CASSFGLAGSYNEQFF.